These T cell receptor beta chains were read from a single sample in a study of radiotherapy plus CTLA-4 blockade in lung cancer. Repertoires were generated with immunoSEQ multiplex PCR, while TCRdb's copy carries only in-frame clones and drops some. The sample yields tens of thousands of clones, around nine tenths seen once. The sample was peripheral blood, taken from a patient treated with radiotherapy plus ipilimumab. These TCRs come from a human donor with non-small cell lung cancer that progressed on radiotherapy plus ipilimumab. The CDR3 runs from the conserved cysteine through the conserved F or W. D genes are given only for firm matches. A clone size is listed for some rows: how often the clone was seen (once, few, many), or a class if it is expanded.

TRBD1,TRBV7-6,NA,TRBJ2-1,CASSLVTGAWDEQFF,TGTGCCAGCAGCTTAGTTACAGGGGCCTGGGATGAGCAGTTCTTC
NA,TRBV6-1,NA,TRBJ1-6,CASSEGMRGLNSPLHF,TGTGCCAGCAGTGAAGGGATGCGGGGACTAAATTCACCCCTCCACTTT
NA,TRBV7-9,NA,TRBJ1-2,CASSSTGIRVYGYTF,TGTGCCAGCAGCTCCACAGGGATCCGAGTCTATGGCTACACCTTC
TRBD2,TRBV4-1,NA,TRBJ2-7,CASSQETSGGLGQYF,TGCGCCAGCAGCCAAGAGACTAGCGGGGGACTGGGGCAGTACTTC
TRBD1,TRBV6-5,once,TRBJ1-2,CASSPDRAGGGYTF,TGTGCCAGCAGTCCGGACAGGGCAGGAGGGGGCTACACCTTC
NA,TRBV7-9,NA,TRBJ2-7,CASSGDYEQYF,TGTGCCAGCAGTGGGGACTACGAGCAGTACTTC
TRBD1,TRBV19,few,TRBJ2-7,CASSIRFGTGSYEQYF,TGTGCCAGTAGTATACGGTTCGGGACAGGGTCCTACGAGCAGTACTTC
TRBD2,TRBV27,few,TRBJ2-1,CASSLTGLAGDSEQFF,TGTGCCAGCAGTTTAACGGGACTAGCGGGAGACAGTGAGCAGTTCTTC
TRBD1,TRBV2,NA,TRBJ2-3,CASSETTGGPDTQYF,TGTGCCAGCAGTGAAACAACAGGGGGCCCAGATACGCAGTATTTT
TRBD1,TRBV5-1,NA,TRBJ1-3,CASKAGQGASGNTIYF,TGCGCCAGCAAAGCGGGACAGGGGGCATCTGGAAACACCATATATTTT
NA,TRBV7-2,NA,TRBJ1-5,CASSSGTSNQPQHF,TGTGCCAGCAGCTCAGGGACTAGCAATCAGCCCCAGCATTTT
TRBD1,TRBV6-1,NA,TRBJ2-7,CASAGTAAYEQYF,TGTGCCAGCGCCGGGACAGCAGCCTACGAGCAGTACTTC
TRBD1,TRBV27,NA,TRBJ1-2,CASSYGQGNYGYTF,TGTGCCAGCAGTTACGGACAGGGGAACTATGGCTACACCTTC
TRBD1,TRBV19,few,TRBJ1-5,CASNRGGQPQHF,TGTGCCAGTAACAGGGGTGGCCAGCCCCAGCATTTT
NA,TRBV9,NA,TRBJ2-3,CASSVVAWRGTGADTQYF,TGTGCCAGCAGCGTAGTCGCCTGGAGGGGGACTGGGGCAGATACGCAGTATTTT
TRBD2,TRBV7-2,NA,TRBJ2-5,CASSLAPSGGLYQETQYF,TGTGCCAGCAGCTTAGCACCTAGCGGGGGGCTGTACCAAGAGACCCAGTACTTC
NA,TRBV7-2,NA,TRBJ2-3,CASSLSLPLSDTQYF,TGTGCCAGCAGCTTGTCTCTCCCCCTTTCGGATACGCAGTATTTT
NA,TRBV7-2,once,TRBJ1-2,CASSLGSGRTYDILRGYTF,TGTGCCAGCAGCTTAGGCAGCGGACGGACCTATGACATTCTCAGGGGCTACACCTTC
NA,TRBV15,once,TRBJ1-2,CATSRAPPGPVLSNYGYTF,TGTGCCACCAGCAGAGCCCCCCCGGGACCGGTACTCTCTAACTATGGCTACACCTTC
NA,TRBV15,NA,TRBJ2-7,CATSRSRTVEAKQYF,TGTGCCACCAGCAGATCCCGGACAGTAGAGGCGAAGCAGTACTTC
NA,TRBV27,NA,TRBJ2-1,CASSLGGFPYNEQFF,TGTGCCAGCAGTCTTGGGGGGTTTCCCTACAATGAGCAGTTCTTC
TRBD2,TRBV4-3,NA,TRBJ2-5,CASSQAGLAGETQYF,TGCGCCAGCAGCCAAGCGGGACTAGCGGGAGAGACCCAGTACTTC
NA,TRBV5-1,few,TRBJ2-5,CASSSPRPPGETQYF,TGCGCCAGCAGCTCTCCAAGACCCCCCGGGGAGACCCAGTACTTC
TRBD2,TRBV9,once,TRBJ2-7,CASSERSTSGGAYEQYF,TGTGCCAGCAGCGAGAGGTCAACTAGCGGAGGGGCCTACGAGCAGTACTTC
NA,TRBV19,NA,TRBJ1-1,CASSTGWNTEAFF,TGTGCCAGTAGTACTGGGTGGAACACTGAAGCTTTCTTT
NA,TRBV20-1,NA,TRBJ1-2,CSAMTDGYTF,TGCAGTGCTATGACAGATGGCTACACCTTC
NA,TRBV5-4,NA,TRBJ1-1,CASSLGQMNTEAFF,TGTGCCAGCAGCTTGGGGCAGATGAACACTGAAGCTTTCTTT
NA,TRBV30,NA,TRBJ1-2,CAWSVQIYGYTF,TGTGCCTGGAGTGTACAGATCTATGGCTACACCTTC
TRBD1,TRBV18,NA,TRBJ2-7,CASSPRTGGPIEQYF,TGTGCCAGCTCACCCCGGACAGGGGGCCCGATAGAGCAGTACTTC
NA,TRBV6-5,NA,TRBJ1-1,CASSHFSGPTEAFF,TGTGCCAGCAGTCACTTTTCGGGGCCGACTGAAGCTTTCTTT
NA,TRBV5-8,NA,TRBJ2-2,CASLRDHTGELFF,TGTGCCAGCCTCCGGGACCACACCGGGGAGCTGTTTTTT
NA,TRBV19,NA,TRBJ1-2,CASSLGDSNYGYTF,TGTGCCAGTAGTTTGGGGGACTCTAACTATGGCTACACCTTC
NA,TRBV5-1,NA,TRBJ1-2,CASSPGIGGRDYGYTF,TGCGCCAGCAGCCCTGGCATCGGGGGGCGCGACTATGGCTACACCTTC
TRBD1,TRBV6-5,NA,TRBJ1-3,CASSQGGGSGNTIYF,TGTGCCAGCAGTCAGGGGGGTGGGTCTGGAAACACCATATATTTT
TRBD2,TRBV5-5,few,TRBJ2-1,CASSFSVVTGTRISDEQFF,TGTGCCAGCAGCTTCTCGGTCGTCACCGGGACTAGGATAAGCGATGAGCAGTTCTTC
NA,TRBV4-3,NA,TRBJ1-6,CASSQDGRAWNSPLHF,TGCGCCAGCAGCCAAGATGGGCGGGCTTGGAATTCACCCCTCCACTTT
TRBD1,TRBV4-2,NA,TRBJ2-5,CASSQGQGLETQYF,TGTGCCAGCAGCCAGGGACAGGGTCTGGAGACCCAGTACTTC
NA,TRBV30,NA,TRBJ1-5,CAWSVGYNQPQHF,TGTGCCTGGAGTGTTGGCTACAATCAGCCCCAGCATTTT
TRBD2,TRBV10-3,NA,TRBJ2-7,CAISEGGGLPSYEQYF,TGTGCCATCAGTGAGGGGGGGGGACTACCATCCTACGAGCAGTACTTC
TRBD1,TRBV2,NA,TRBJ1-5,CASRGTGLNQPQHF,TGTGCCAGCAGAGGGACAGGGCTTAATCAGCCCCAGCATTTT
TRBD2,TRBV5-1,NA,TRBJ2-1,CASSLGLAGGSEQFF,TGCGCCAGCAGCTTGGGCCTAGCGGGAGGTAGTGAGCAGTTCTTC
TRBD1,TRBV6-1,NA,TRBJ1-1,CASIIGQGPVYEAFF,TGTGCCAGCATCATCGGACAGGGGCCGGTATATGAAGCTTTCTTT
TRBD1,TRBV2,NA,TRBJ1-3,CASKRTGGSDTIYF,TGTGCCAGCAAACGGACAGGGGGAAGTGACACCATATATTTT
NA,TRBV6-1,NA,TRBJ1-2,CASKIGTDNYGYTF,TGTGCCAGCAAGATCGGGACGGATAACTATGGCTACACCTTC
NA,TRBV11-2,NA,TRBJ2-7,CASSFQGGPYEQYF,TGTGCCAGCAGCTTCCAAGGGGGGCCTTACGAGCAGTACTTC
TRBD2,TRBV28,NA,TRBJ2-7,CASKLGLVHEQYF,TGTGCCAGCAAGCTAGGACTAGTCCACGAGCAGTACTTC
NA,TRBV5-5,NA,TRBJ1-2,CASSLDTANYGYTF,TGTGCCAGCAGTTTGGACACAGCTAACTATGGCTACACCTTC
NA,TRBV30,NA,TRBJ1-3,CAWSVRPGNTIYF,TGTGCCTGGAGTGTACGTCCTGGGAACACCATATATTTT
NA,TRBV20-1,NA,TRBJ2-1,CSANSYNEQFF,TGCAGTGCCAACTCTTACAATGAGCAGTTCTTC
NA,TRBV19,few,TRBJ1-5,CASREQGLQPQHF,TGTGCCAGTAGAGAACAGGGCCTACAGCCCCAGCATTTT
TRBD1,TRBV27,NA,TRBJ2-7,CASSRSTGSPYEQYF,TGTGCCAGCAGTCGATCGACAGGGTCCCCCTACGAGCAGTACTTC
TRBD1,TRBV14,NA,TRBJ2-7,CASSPGQGGGYEQYF,TGTGCCAGCAGCCCGGGACAGGGTGGCGGTTACGAGCAGTACTTC
TRBD1,TRBV7-2,NA,TRBJ2-7,CASSQGTASYEQYF,TGTGCCAGCAGCCAAGGGACAGCCTCCTACGAGCAGTACTTC
TRBD2,TRBV18,NA,TRBJ2-3,CASSLGLAGGPETDTQYF,TGTGCCAGCTCACTCGGACTAGCGGGAGGGCCGGAGACAGATACGCAGTATTTT